This T cell receptor beta chain appears in the sequencing data of a study of blood T cell repertoires in COVID-19. Study context: Samples of COVID-19 (acute and convalescent) were obtained from the United States, Italy and Spain. In each case, the material was cDNA or gDNA derived from T cells, B-cell-depleted T cells, or PBMCs.

Source study methods: The authors estimated nucleated cell counts from reference gene primer amplification. The repertoire was sequenced with immunoSEQ multiplex PCR; TCRdb's copy has only in-frame clones and lacks some. From that table come the V and J calls and clone size; the DNA was used to work out D and trimming. Seen here are about 86,000 clones, under 85% observed once, and the top ten hold around 10%. Losses at the gene ends were 3 bases for V and 5 bases for J; bases not matched to a gene: 12. CDR3 length equals 17 residues. Germline V lookup: CDR1 LNHNV, CDR2 YYDKDF (reference sequence). This clonotype originated in a man between 65 and 85 years old with acute or convalescent COVID-19. The chain joins TRBV15 to TRBJ1-1, with 10 bases that match TRBD1. The material sequenced was peripheral blood. This chain's CDR3 is CATSSPGTGAAGTEAFF. CDR3 DNA: TGTGCCACCAGCAGTCCCGGGACAGGGGCGGCGGGTACTGAAGCTTTCTTT.